The clone carrying this TCR beta chain was recorded only once. In the study's own analysis: Scientists estimated how many nucleated cells there were by amplifying reference gene primers. This table comes from immunoSEQ multiplex PCR, and its TCRdb copy is limited to in-frame clones, with some not included. V, J and clone size derive from that table, while D and trimming were established from the DNA sequence. Counted here are about 200,000 clones, roughly nine tenths occurring once; the ten biggest clones make up about 2.2%. This entry comes from a study of blood T cell repertoires in COVID-19. On the study more broadly: Sample material is recorded as cDNA or gDNA derived from T cells, B-cell-depleted T cells, or PBMCs.

The V gene's germline CDR1 is SQVTM and CDR2 ANQGSEA. V lost 4 bases, J lost 5 bases, and 14 bases lay in between. This CDR3 region has 13 residues. Sequencing was carried out using peripheral blood. The TCR comes from a woman aged 45-65 years with acute or convalescent COVID-19. The V gene is TRBV29-1, the J gene TRBJ2-5; maybe TRBD2 (5 bases). The DNA of the CDR3 is TGCAGCGTTGGTAGCGCGGTGGGCGAGACCCAGTACTTC. Encoded protein: CSVGSAVGETQYF.